Listed below are T cell receptor beta chains from one sample, sequenced in a study of early T cells in non-severe SARS-CoV-2 infection. TCRdb ran MiXCR on the 5' RACE reads and lists one entry per CDR3 protein. The sample lists about 97,000 distinct CDR3 sequences; approximately 14% were seen once. Sequencing was done on a sample of whole blood. These receptors all stem from an adult who was a healthcare worker with PCR-confirmed SARS-CoV-2 infection or an uninfected control (not recorded which). CDR3s include the opening cysteine and the closing phenylalanine or tryptophan. D genes are given only for firm matches. Size is omitted from some rows. Given values are once, few, many or a class for expanded clones.

TRBJ1-2 | TRBV10-3 | NA | NA | CAIRGAGTNYGYTF | TGTGCCATCAGGGGGGCGGGAACGAACTATGGCTACACCTTC
TRBJ2-7 | TRBV20-1 | many | TRBD1 | CSANRGSYEQYF | TGCAGTGCTAACAGGGGAAGCTACGAGCAGTACTTC
TRBJ2-1 | TRBV5-6 | few | TRBD2 | CASSLLFRLADYNEQFF | TGTGCCAGCAGCTTGCTTTTCAGGCTAGCGGACTACAATGAGCAGTTCTTC
TRBJ2-5 | TRBV28 | few | NA | CASSFEAYQETQYF | TGTGCCAGCAGTTTCGAAGCCTACCAAGAGACCCAGTACTTC
TRBJ2-7 | TRBV15 | NA | NA | CATSRERDYEQYF | TGTGCCACCAGCAGAGAAAGGGACTACGAGCAGTACTTC
TRBJ1-2 | TRBV7-9 | NA | TRBD1 | CASSLRQGSYTF | TGTGCCAGCAGCCTAAGACAGGGGAGCTACACCTTC
TRBJ1-3 | TRBV12-3/TRBV12-4 | few | NA | CASSPSQRNTIYF | TGTGCCAGCAGTCCGTCACAGAGAAACACCATATATTTT
TRBJ2-1 | TRBV7-9 | many | TRBD2 | CASSLVPGLAGHNEQFF | TGTGCCAGCAGCTTAGTACCGGGACTAGCAGGTCACAATGAGCAGTTCTTC
TRBJ2-2 | TRBV7-6 | many | NA | CASSSRGTGELFF | TGTGCCAGCAGCTCAAGGGGGACCGGGGAGCTGTTTTTT
TRBJ1-1 | TRBV12-3/TRBV12-4 | NA | TRBD1 | CASSTGEGAEAFF | TGTGCCAGCAGCACAGGGGAGGGGGCTGAAGCTTTCTTT
TRBJ2-1 | TRBV6-1 | NA | TRBD2 | CASSEVLLAGEGEQFF | TGTGCCAGCAGTGAAGTTTTACTAGCGGGAGAGGGTGAGCAGTTCTTC